These T cell receptor beta chains were read from a single sample in a study of CD8+CD57+ T cells in acquired aplastic anemia. TCRdb analysed the reads with MiXCR anew, one entry per CDR3 protein. The table shows about 220,000 distinct CDR3 sequences, with more than 40% occurring only once. Input material: sorted CD4+, CD8+, or CD8+CD57+ T cells (not recorded which) from PBMCs. Receptors originate from a human donor with aplastic anemia. Each CDR3 is given with its conserved first and last residue. Fields, in order: clone size, J gene, CDR3 length, D gene, V gene, CDR3 protein, CDR3 DNA. A D gene is named only where the DNA matches it firmly. Clone size is not always given. Where it is, it says once, few, many or a class for expanded clones.

clone_size: many; j_call: TRBJ1-1; cdr3_length: 13; d_call: -; v_call: TRBV19; cdr3_aa: CASSLVSGTEAFF; cdr3_nt: TGTGCCAGTAGTCTTGTGAGTGGCACCGAAGCTTTCTTT
clone_size: many; j_call: TRBJ2-1; cdr3_length: 14; d_call: -; v_call: TRBV15; cdr3_aa: CATSADTNYNEQFF; cdr3_nt: TGTGCCACCAGCGCAGATACCAACTACAATGAGCAGTTCTTC
clone_size: -; j_call: TRBJ1-4; cdr3_length: 15; d_call: TRBD1; v_call: TRBV24-1; cdr3_aa: CASKRTGPTNEKLFF; cdr3_nt: TGTGCCAGCAAGAGGACAGGACCAACTAATGAAAAACTGTTTTTT
clone_size: once; j_call: TRBJ2-7; cdr3_length: 16; d_call: TRBD2; v_call: TRBV2; cdr3_aa: CASSEAGLAGPGAQYF; cdr3_nt: TGTGCCAGCAGTGAAGCGGGACTAGCGGGTCCGGGCGCGCAGTACTTC
clone_size: -; j_call: TRBJ1-6; cdr3_length: 14; d_call: -; v_call: TRBV2; cdr3_aa: CASSSDSSYSPLHF; cdr3_nt: TGTGCCAGCAGTTCGGACAGTTCTTATTCACCCCTCCACTTT
clone_size: -; j_call: TRBJ2-1; cdr3_length: 15; d_call: TRBD2; v_call: TRBV13; cdr3_aa: CASSPKRTSGREQFF; cdr3_nt: TGTGCCAGCAGCCCAAAACGGACTAGCGGTAGAGAGCAGTTCTTC
clone_size: many; j_call: TRBJ2-3; cdr3_length: 16; d_call: -; v_call: TRBV25-1; cdr3_aa: CASSASPTGRLDTQYF; cdr3_nt: TGTGCCAGCAGTGCCTCCCCCACAGGCCGTCTAGATACGCAGTATTTT
clone_size: many; j_call: TRBJ1-1; cdr3_length: 14; d_call: -; v_call: TRBV20-1; cdr3_aa: CSARDSQGHTEAFF; cdr3_nt: TGCAGTGCTAGAGATTCCCAAGGCCACACTGAAGCTTTCTTT
clone_size: many; j_call: TRBJ2-5; cdr3_length: 16; d_call: TRBD1; v_call: TRBV6-5; cdr3_aa: CASSYLPGQGQETQYF; cdr3_nt: TGTGCCAGCAGTTACTTACCGGGACAGGGTCAAGAGACCCAGTACTTC
clone_size: few; j_call: TRBJ2-7; cdr3_length: 16; d_call: TRBD1; v_call: TRBV7-9; cdr3_aa: CASSPGEGANPYWQYF; cdr3_nt: TGTGCCAGCAGCCCCGGAGAGGGGGCGAACCCCTATTGGCAGTACTTC
clone_size: many; j_call: TRBJ1-1; cdr3_length: 10; d_call: -; v_call: TRBV11-2; cdr3_aa: CASTDTEAFF; cdr3_nt: TGTGCCAGCACCGACACTGAAGCTTTCTTT
clone_size: many; j_call: TRBJ1-1; cdr3_length: 15; d_call: -; v_call: TRBV27; cdr3_aa: CASSLSGNMNTEAFF; cdr3_nt: TGTGCCAGCAGTTTATCGGGCAACATGAACACTGAAGCTTTCTTT
clone_size: -; j_call: TRBJ1-4; cdr3_length: 15; d_call: -; v_call: TRBV9; cdr3_aa: CASSPEGEINEKLFF; cdr3_nt: TGTGCCAGCAGCCCCGAGGGGGAAATTAATGAAAAACTGTTTTTT
clone_size: many; j_call: TRBJ1-2; cdr3_length: 14; d_call: -; v_call: TRBV4-1; cdr3_aa: CASSQGQGRSGYTF; cdr3_nt: TGCGCCAGCAGCCAAGGCCAAGGAAGAAGTGGCTACACCTTC
clone_size: many; j_call: TRBJ2-5; cdr3_length: 13; d_call: -; v_call: TRBV29-1; cdr3_aa: CSVEGRTQETQYF; cdr3_nt: TGCAGCGTTGAAGGCCGGACACAAGAGACCCAGTACTTC
clone_size: many; j_call: TRBJ2-5; cdr3_length: 14; d_call: TRBD1; v_call: TRBV5-1; cdr3_aa: CASSTWTGKETQYF; cdr3_nt: TGCGCCAGCAGCACCTGGACAGGGAAAGAGACCCAGTACTTC
clone_size: -; j_call: TRBJ2-3; cdr3_length: 15; d_call: -; v_call: TRBV11-3; cdr3_aa: CASSLRGERTDTQYF; cdr3_nt: TGTGCCAGCAGCTTAAGAGGGGAGAGGACAGATACGCAGTATTTT
clone_size: many; j_call: TRBJ1-5; cdr3_length: 15; d_call: -; v_call: TRBV2; cdr3_aa: CASSESGGMGQPQHF; cdr3_nt: TGTGCCAGCAGTGAATCGGGGGGAATGGGTCAGCCCCAGCATTTT
clone_size: -; j_call: TRBJ2-5; cdr3_length: 13; d_call: TRBD1; v_call: TRBV29-1; cdr3_aa: CSVAKGAGETQYF; cdr3_nt: TGCAGCGTTGCAAAGGGGGCGGGAGAGACCCAGTACTTC
clone_size: -; j_call: TRBJ1-2; cdr3_length: 14; d_call: TRBD1; v_call: TRBV2; cdr3_aa: CASSGTVLNYGYTF; cdr3_nt: TGTGCCAGCTCCGGGACAGTCCTTAACTATGGCTACACCTTC
clone_size: -; j_call: TRBJ2-3; cdr3_length: 13; d_call: -; v_call: TRBV6-5; cdr3_aa: CASSYGGPDTQYF; cdr3_nt: TGTGCCAGCAGTTACGGAGGGCCAGATACGCAGTATTTT
clone_size: many; j_call: TRBJ1-5; cdr3_length: 14; d_call: TRBD1; v_call: TRBV7-3; cdr3_aa: CASSARQGNQPQHF; cdr3_nt: TGTGCCAGCAGCGCGCGACAGGGGAATCAGCCCCAGCATTTT
clone_size: few; j_call: TRBJ2-5; cdr3_length: 14; d_call: TRBD2; v_call: TRBV7-8; cdr3_aa: CASRTPGLRETQYF; cdr3_nt: TGTGCCAGCAGAACCCCGGGACTACGAGAGACCCAGTACTTC
clone_size: many; j_call: TRBJ2-5; cdr3_length: 15; d_call: -; v_call: TRBV6-5; cdr3_aa: CASSYSQGGGLAQYF; cdr3_nt: TGTGCCAGCAGTTACTCTCAGGGTGGGGGGTTGGCCCAGTACTTC
clone_size: -; j_call: TRBJ2-7; cdr3_length: 15; d_call: TRBD2; v_call: TRBV7-2; cdr3_aa: CASSLGGLAAHEQYF; cdr3_nt: TGTGCCAGCAGCTTAGGCGGACTAGCGGCCCACGAGCAGTACTTC
clone_size: once; j_call: TRBJ1-5; cdr3_length: 15; d_call: TRBD1; v_call: TRBV15; cdr3_aa: CATSREGTGGQPQHF; cdr3_nt: TGTGCCACCAGCAGAGAGGGTACAGGGGGTCAGCCCCAGCATTTT
clone_size: -; j_call: TRBJ2-7; cdr3_length: 12; d_call: -; v_call: TRBV7-3; cdr3_aa: CASSFPIYEQYF; cdr3_nt: TGTGCCAGCAGCTTCCCTATCTACGAGCAGTACTTC
clone_size: -; j_call: TRBJ1-1; cdr3_length: 13; d_call: -; v_call: TRBV15; cdr3_aa: CATSMRTSTEAFF; cdr3_nt: TGTGCCACCAGCATGAGGACGAGCACTGAAGCTTTCTTT
clone_size: few; j_call: TRBJ2-1; cdr3_length: 16; d_call: TRBD2; v_call: TRBV4-1; cdr3_aa: CASSQPSGGSYNEQFF; cdr3_nt: TGCGCCAGCAGCCAACCTAGCGGGGGGTCATACAATGAGCAGTTCTTC
clone_size: many; j_call: TRBJ2-7; cdr3_length: 16; d_call: -; v_call: TRBV20-1; cdr3_aa: CSARDQVVANSYEQYF; cdr3_nt: TGCAGTGCTAGAGATCAGGTGGTTGCAAACTCCTACGAGCAGTACTTC
clone_size: -; j_call: TRBJ1-5; cdr3_length: 13; d_call: -; v_call: TRBV15; cdr3_aa: CATSREWVQPQHF; cdr3_nt: TGTGCCACCAGCAGAGAGTGGGTCCAGCCCCAGCATTTT
clone_size: many; j_call: TRBJ2-2; cdr3_length: 17; d_call: -; v_call: TRBV2; cdr3_aa: CASSDDVTRGNTGELFF; cdr3_nt: TGTGCCAGCAGTGACGATGTCACCAGGGGGAACACCGGGGAGCTGTTTTTT
clone_size: many; j_call: TRBJ1-6; cdr3_length: 15; d_call: TRBD1; v_call: TRBV4-1; cdr3_aa: CASSQLEWDSEPLHF; cdr3_nt: TGCGCCAGCAGCCAATTAGAGTGGGACAGCGAGCCCCTCCACTTT
clone_size: once; j_call: TRBJ1-5; cdr3_length: 15; d_call: -; v_call: TRBV2; cdr3_aa: CASSVFDRQSQPQHF; cdr3_nt: TGTGCCAGCAGTGTTTTTGACAGACAGAGTCAGCCCCAGCATTTT
clone_size: -; j_call: TRBJ1-2; cdr3_length: 14; d_call: TRBD1; v_call: TRBV5-4; cdr3_aa: CASSSPGTAYGYTF; cdr3_nt: TGTGCCAGCAGCTCCCCCGGGACAGCGTATGGCTACACCTTC
clone_size: -; j_call: TRBJ2-1; cdr3_length: 18; d_call: TRBD2; v_call: TRBV24-1; cdr3_aa: CATSDPPTPGLEVDEQFF; cdr3_nt: TGTGCCACCAGTGATCCCCCTACCCCGGGACTAGAGGTCGATGAGCAGTTCTTC
clone_size: many; j_call: TRBJ2-7; cdr3_length: 14; d_call: -; v_call: TRBV19; cdr3_aa: CASSLTTASYEQYF; cdr3_nt: TGTGCCAGTAGCCTAACAACAGCTTCCTACGAGCAGTACTTC
clone_size: many; j_call: TRBJ1-1; cdr3_length: 14; d_call: -; v_call: TRBV7-9; cdr3_aa: CASSLVAGNTEAFF; cdr3_nt: TGTGCCAGCAGCTTAGTGGCCGGGAACACTGAAGCTTTCTTT
clone_size: many; j_call: TRBJ2-1; cdr3_length: 11; d_call: -; v_call: TRBV6-6; cdr3_aa: CASSSGPEQFF; cdr3_nt: TGTGCCAGCAGTTCGGGACCAGAGCAGTTCTTC
clone_size: -; j_call: TRBJ1-6; cdr3_length: 15; d_call: -; v_call: TRBV5-1; cdr3_aa: CASSLAGSNNSPLHF; cdr3_nt: TGCGCCAGCAGCTTGGCGGGATCGAATAATTCACCCCTCCACTTT
clone_size: -; j_call: TRBJ2-7; cdr3_length: 15; d_call: -; v_call: TRBV6-1; cdr3_aa: CASSEPRGVRNEQYF; cdr3_nt: TGTGCCAGCAGTGAGCCCAGGGGGGTTCGGAACGAGCAGTACTTC
clone_size: few; j_call: TRBJ2-4; cdr3_length: 16; d_call: -; v_call: TRBV11-2; cdr3_aa: CASSSYRKGAKNIQYF; cdr3_nt: TGTGCCAGCAGCTCCTACAGGAAGGGAGCCAAAAACATTCAGTACTTC
clone_size: -; j_call: TRBJ2-2; cdr3_length: 14; d_call: -; v_call: TRBV6-5; cdr3_aa: CASSYSLDPGELFF; cdr3_nt: TGTGCCAGCAGTTACTCCCTCGACCCCGGGGAGCTGTTTTTT
clone_size: -; j_call: TRBJ1-2; cdr3_length: 13; d_call: TRBD1; v_call: TRBV19; cdr3_aa: CASSSGGGYGYTF; cdr3_nt: TGTGCCAGTAGCTCAGGGGGCGGCTATGGCTACACCTTC